This T cell receptor beta chain was observed in a study of cytomegalovirus exposure and HLA in healthy donors. Germline V gene data show CDR1 as KGHSH and CDR2 as LQKENI. The CDR3 totals 14 residues. V lost 8 bases and J lost 8; bases outside the gene matches: 6. Worth noting for this clone: What it recognizes is unknown.

Overall study results and limits: The study put 160 or so TCR beta chains on its list as cytomegalovirus-associated. Later, an analysis found that TCR clusters from the first cohort tended to co-occur in the roughly 110 validation repertoires.

Profiling relied on immunoSEQ multiplex PCR, and the TCRdb table lists in-frame clones only, not all of them. There are about 110,000 clones in the sample; about 87% occur only once, and less than 2% lies in the top ten. Source material: PBMCs. This chain links TRBV18 with TRBJ1-6, with 10 bases fitting TRBD1. This sequence originates from a woman younger than 30 in good health and CMV-seropositive. The CDR3, as DNA: TGTGCCAGCGTCAGACAGGGGGCCGATTCACCCCTCCACTTT. Translating it yields CASVRQGADSPLHF.